One and the same sample provided the 30 T cell receptor beta chains below, sequenced in a study of Ad26.COV2.S vaccination and SARS-CoV-2 variants. TCRdb keeps only in-frame clones here, not all; method: immunoSEQ multiplex PCR. Here the sample spans about 400,000 clones, approximately 87% being singletons. Treatment indicated: roughly 20 received Ad26.COV2.S at low or high dose, single or two shots; 5 received placebo; per-sample allocation not given. Specimen acquisition occurred on day 63 following the initial vaccine or placebo injection. This material consisted of peripheral blood, taken in a trial of Ad26.COV2.S vaccine versus placebo. The receptors here all came from a person aged 18 to 59 who received the Ad26.COV2.S COVID-19 vaccine or a placebo.

This clone was observed many times. The chain uses TRBV10-3 and TRBJ2-7; D may be TRBD1 (5 bases). Trimming took off 3 bases at V and 4 bases at J, with 13 bases between the two ends. Germline assignment: CDR1 ENHRY and CDR2 SYGVKD. The CDR3 totals 14 residues. CDR3 loop: CAISETGAGYEQYF. The DNA of the CDR3 is TGTGCCATCAGTGAAACTGGGGCTGGTTACGAGCAGTACTTC.

This clone has a single count. The chain has TRBV3-1 (or the pseudogene TRBV3-2) and TRBJ2-7; 7 nucleotides agree with TRBD1. The CDR3 has 13 residues. The germline CDR1 and CDR2 sequences are LGHDT and YNNKEL (reference sequence). J was trimmed by 1 base and V by 6 bases; bases with no gene match: 3. The CDR3, as DNA: TGTGCCAGCAGGCTGGGACAGTCCTACGAGCAGTACTTC. Translation gives CASRLGQSYEQYF.

The chain employs TRBV28 and TRBJ2-3; either TRBD1 or TRBD2 may supply D (6 bases each). Germline CDR1 and CDR2: MDHEN and SYDVKM. The V end lost 6 bases, the J end lost 6 bases, and 13 bases lay between the germline ends. The CDR3 runs to 13 residues. The CDR3 DNA reads as TGTGCCAGCAGCCGAACAGGGAGGGATACGCAGTATTTT. The encoded protein is CASSRTGRDTQYF.

About this clone: The same CDR3 arises from other DNA sequences in this sample as well. V usage is TRBV5-1 and J usage is TRBJ2-5; D is unresolved. CDR1 is SGHRS and CDR2 is YFSETQ in the germline V gene. The CDR3 length is 12 residues. With 3 bases removed from V and 2 bases from J, the gap between germline ends came to 5 bases. The CDR3 loop is CASSSNQETQYF. In DNA, the CDR3 is TGCGCCAGCAGCTCTAATCAAGAGACCCAGTACTTC.

This clone was seen more than once but under ten times. This rearrangement joins TRBV2 to TRBJ2-7; D gene unclear. V was shortened by 5 bases and J by 3 bases, with 11 bases between the two germline ends. This CDR3 comprises 13 residues. Germline values: CDR1 SNHLY, CDR2 FYNNEI. CDR3 in DNA: TGTGCCAGCAGTACCGGACCGGACTACGAGCAGTACTTC. The encoded protein is CASSTGPDYEQYF. The full variable domain, completed using reference TRBV2 and TRBJ2-7, is EPEVTQTPSHQVTQMGQEVILRCVPISNHLYFYWYRQILGQKVEFLVSFYNNEISEKSEIFDDQFSVERPDGSNFTLKIRSTKLEDSAMYFCASSTGPDYEQYFGPGTRLTVT.

The chain employs TRBV28 and TRBJ2-7, with a weak D call TRBD1 (5 bases). The germline V and J ends were trimmed by 5 bases and 2 bases, with 13 bases remaining between them. CDR3 size: 14 residues. Germline assignment: CDR1 MDHEN and CDR2 SYDVKM. The CDR3 DNA reads as TGTGCCAGCAGTAGTATCAGGGTCACCTACGAGCAGTACTTC. It is translated as CASSSIRVTYEQYF.

The chain uses TRBV7-9 and TRBJ2-3, with 10 bases fitting TRBD2. CDR3 length equals 16 residues. CDR1 and CDR2 (germline): SEHNR, FQNEAQ (reference sequence). V trimming: 5 bases; J trimming: 2 bases; junction bases outside the gene matches: 7. The CDR3 protein is CASSMLAGALTDTQYF. The CDR3 DNA sequence: TGTGCCAGCAGCATGCTAGCGGGGGCGCTCACAGATACGCAGTATTTT.

The gene calls are TRBV6-5 and TRBJ2-7, with a possible D match to TRBD1 (5 bases). This CDR3 is 15 amino acids long. The V and J ends lost 4 bases and 2 bases respectively, with 15 bases between them. CDR1 is MNHEY and CDR2 is SVGAGI in the germline V gene. This CDR3 is CASSFTGVDPYEQYF. The CDR3 DNA reads TGTGCCAGCAGTTTCACAGGAGTTGATCCCTACGAGCAGTACTTC.

The rearrangement links TRBV7-9 to TRBJ2-2; TRBD1 matches 7 bases. The CDR3 is 17 residues long. Germline V gene sequence: CDR1 SEHNR, CDR2 FQNEAQ (reference sequence). V was clipped by 4 bases and J by 3 bases; unmatched bases: 11. CDR3 nucleotide sequence: TGTGCCAGCAGCTCGAGGCCACAGGGGCGGTACACCGGGGAGCTGTTTTTT. It encodes CASSSRPQGRYTGELFF.

The chain links TRBV5-4 to TRBJ2-5, with TRBD2 as a possible D gene (7 bases). CDR3 length equals 15 residues. Deletions cut 3 bases from V and 5 bases from J, with 17 bases between. Germline V gives CDR1 SGHNT, CDR2 YYREEE (reference sequence). CDR3 in DNA: TGTGCCAGCAGCTCGGGGGGCATAGGGTTGGAGACCCAGTACTTC. Its translation is CASSSGGIGLETQYF. Complete variable domain (other parts from reference TRBV5-4 and TRBJ2-5): ETGVTQSPTHLIKTRGQQVTLRCSSQSGHNTVSWYQQALGQGPQFIFQYYREEENGRGNFPPRFSGLQFPNYSSELNVNALELDDSALYLCASSSGGIGLETQYFGPGTRLLVL.

The chain recombines TRBV5-6 with TRBJ2-1; maybe TRBD1 (7 bases). V dropped 0 bases and J dropped 9 bases, with 10 bases sitting between them. CDR3 length: 13 residues. Germline V gives CDR1 SGHDT, CDR2 YYEEEE. The CDR3 region is CASSLVRGVEQFF. In DNA form, the CDR3 reads TGTGCCAGCAGCTTGGTCAGGGGGGTTGAGCAGTTCTTC. The whole variable domain, remainder taken from reference TRBV5-6 and TRBJ2-1, is DAGVTQSPTHLIKTRGQQVTLRCSPKSGHDTVSWYQQALGQGPQFIFQYYEEEERQRGNFPDRFSGHQFPNYSSELNVNALLLGDSALYLCASSLVRGVEQFFGPGTRLTVL.

In its sample, this clone was seen once. The chain joins TRBV6-2 or TRBV6-3 to TRBJ2-7, with 8 bases fitting TRBD2. This CDR3 contains 13 residues. J was trimmed by 6 bases and V by 4 bases; bases with no gene match: 5. Germline CDR1 and CDR2: MNHEY and SVGEGT. The CDR3 DNA reads as TGTGCCAGCAGTTTCAGACTAGCGAGCGAGCAGTACTTC. Its protein product is CASSFRLASEQYF.

The chain has TRBV4-1 and TRBJ2-1; 9 positions agree with TRBD1. The CDR3 sequence is 15 residues long. Germline values: CDR1 MGHRA, CDR2 YSYEKL. With V trimmed by 6 bases and J by 6 bases, 9 bases remained unmatched. The CDR3 sequence is CASRPGTGSINEQFF. For the CDR3, the DNA is TGCGCCAGCAGGCCCGGGACAGGGTCCATCAATGAGCAGTTCTTC.

This chain links TRBV7-2 with TRBJ2-1; 9 nucleotides match TRBD1. V trimming: 4 bases; J trimming: 8 bases; junction bases outside the gene matches: 0. Germline V CDR1 and CDR2: SGHTA, FQGNSA. The CDR3 spans 12 residues. CDR3 protein: CASSYRGHEQFF. In DNA form, the CDR3 reads TGTGCCAGCAGCTACAGGGGGCATGAGCAGTTCTTC.

This chain connects TRBV21-1 to TRBJ1-1; the table's TRBD1 call for D was not verified on the DNA. TRBV21-1 is deemed a pseudogene. The CDR3 extends over 14 amino acids. CDR3 sequence (DNA): TGTGCCAGCACCTACCAGGTGATGGTGACTGAAGCTTTCTTT. It codes for CASTYQVMVTEAFF.

The rearrangement links TRBV21-1 to TRBJ1-3; the table's D call TRBD1 went unverified against the DNA. TRBV21-1 is labeled a pseudogene. The CDR3 sequence is 18 residues long. The CDR3 region has the DNA TGTGCCAGTCCCACCCCGGGACACCTAAGATGGGCCGGAAACACCATATATTTT. It specifies CASPTPGHLRWAGNTIYF.

In regard to this clone: The sample carries other DNA sequences with the same CDR3. V is TRBV28 and J is TRBJ2-2; D not certain. Trimming pared 4 bases from V and 3 bases from J, leaving 3 bases between. The germline CDR1 and CDR2 sequences are MDHEN and SYDVKM. The CDR3 has 12 amino acids. CDR3 residues: CASSSDTGELFF. In DNA form, the CDR3 reads TGTGCCAGCAGTTCAGACACCGGGGAGCTGTTTTTT.

The chain employs TRBV3-1 (or the pseudogene TRBV3-2) and TRBJ1-1; D gene ambiguous. This CDR3 region has 16 residues. Germline V lookup: CDR1 LGHDT, CDR2 YNNKEL (reference sequence). Trimming stripped 0 bases from V and 1 base from J, with 12 bases between. This chain's CDR3 is CASSQDGDIENTEAFF. The CDR3 DNA is TGTGCCAGCAGCCAAGATGGAGACATAGAGAACACTGAAGCTTTCTTT.

The gene calls are TRBV6-5 and TRBJ1-1; D is ambiguous. This CDR3 has 15 amino acids. Trimming removed 0 bases from V and 0 bases from J, with 8 bases in between. Germline assignment: CDR1 MNHEY and CDR2 SVGAGI. CDR3 DNA sequence: TGTGCCAGCAGTTACTCGAGGCAGATGAACACTGAAGCTTTCTTT. Residues: CASSYSRQMNTEAFF.

This chain uses TRBV10-3 with TRBJ1-1, with TRBD1 matching 8 bases. V shed 5 bases and J 1 base; nucleotides not matched to a gene: 3. The CDR3 has 14 amino acids. Looked up from germline, CDR1 is ENHRY and CDR2 is SYGVKD. The CDR3: CAISTGTGNTEAFF. The DNA for the CDR3 is TGTGCCATCAGTACCGGGACAGGGAACACTGAAGCTTTCTTT.

The CDR3 nucleotides are TGCGCCAGCAGCTTAGGACAGGGGGTCTCTAATGAAAAACTGTTTTTT. Translating gives CASSLGQGVSNEKLFF. The rearrangement uses TRBV5-1 and TRBJ1-4; 10 bases agree with TRBD1. The CDR3 spans 16 residues. V shed 2 bases and J 3 bases; nucleotides not matched to a gene: 4. Germline-derived CDR1 and CDR2 are SGHRS and YFSETQ.

The rearrangement links TRBV27 to TRBJ2-2; D gene uncertain. This CDR3 region has 14 residues. Germline V gene sequence: CDR1 MNHEY, CDR2 SMNVEV (reference sequence). Trimming took 0 bases from V and 3 from J, leaving 5 bases between them. CDR3 nucleotides: TGTGCCAGCAGTTTATCGGTCGACACCGGGGAGCTGTTTTTT. Its translation: CASSLSVDTGELFF.

This clone was recorded at least ten times. Other DNA variants within this sample encode the same CDR3. The chain couples TRBV7-2 to TRBJ1-5; D is undetermined. Germline V lookup: CDR1 SGHTA, CDR2 FQGNSA. V was shortened by 0 bases and J by 3 bases, with 9 bases between the two germline ends. There are 15 residues in the CDR3. CDR3 in DNA: TGTGCCAGCAGCTTAGCGGGAGGGCCCAATCAGCCCCAGCATTTT. This sequence encodes CASSLAGGPNQPQHF. The full variable domain, its missing parts supplied by reference TRBV7-2 and TRBJ1-5, is GAGVSQSPSNKVTEKGKDVELRCDPISGHTALYWYRQSLGQGLEFLIYFQGNSAPDKSGLPSDRFSAERTGGSVSTLTIQRTQQEDSAVYLCASSLAGGPNQPQHFGDGTRLSIL.

The V and J genes are TRBV19 and TRBJ2-1; D is possibly TRBD1 or TRBD2 (5 bases each). This CDR3 has 15 amino acids. The V and J ends lost 3 bases and 1 base respectively, with 10 bases between them. Germline values: CDR1 LNHDA, CDR2 SQIVND (reference sequence). The CDR3 sequence is CASSMGRNSYNEQFF. In DNA form, the CDR3 reads TGTGCCAGTAGTATGGGACGGAATTCCTACAATGAGCAGTTCTTC.

V usage is TRBV7-2 and J usage is TRBJ2-6; no clear D gene. The germline gives CDR1 SGHTA, CDR2 FQGNSA. Trimming took 8 bases from V and 3 from J, leaving 8 bases between them. CDR3 length equals 13 residues. The DNA of the CDR3 is TGTGCCAGCTCTACTAATGGGGCCAACGTCCTGACTTTC. Translation gives CASSTNGANVLTF.

The V call is TRBV10-2, the J call TRBJ1-1; D is possibly TRBD1 (6 bases). The germline V gene has CDR1 WSHSY and CDR2 SAAADI. The ends were cut back, 7 bases at V and 3 bases at J, with 12 bases in the middle. The CDR3 loop spans 13 amino acids. In nucleotides, the CDR3 is TGCGCCAGCAAATCGGGACACGACACTGAAGCTTTCTTT. Its translation is CASKSGHDTEAFF.

The chain couples TRBV5-4 to TRBJ2-1; 8 nucleotides align to TRBD1. J lost 3 bases, V lost 4 bases, and 6 bases had no gene match. Germline lookup yields CDR1 SGHNT and CDR2 YYREEE (reference sequence). This CDR3 is 15 amino acids long. Here the CDR3 reads CASSPGQALYNEQFF. The CDR3 nucleotides read TGTGCCAGCAGCCCGGGACAGGCCCTCTACAATGAGCAGTTCTTC. The complete variable domain, with remaining parts taken from reference TRBV5-4 and TRBJ2-1, reads ETGVTQSPTHLIKTRGQQVTLRCSSQSGHNTVSWYQQALGQGPQFIFQYYREEENGRGNFPPRFSGLQFPNYSSELNVNALELDDSALYLCASSPGQALYNEQFFGPGTRLTVL.

The chain is built from TRBV20-1 and TRBJ2-1, with D possibly being TRBD2 (6 bases). Germline assignment: CDR1 DFQATT and CDR2 SNEGSKA (reference sequence). This CDR3 spans 13 amino acids. Trimming took 3 bases from V and 8 from J, leaving 14 bases between them. Here the CDR3 DNA reads TGCAGTGCTAGTATGGGGGGTTGGGATGAGCAGTTCTTC. The encoded protein is CSASMGGWDEQFF.

The rearrangement uses TRBV18 and TRBJ2-7; D ambiguous. This CDR3 region has 11 residues. Germline values: CDR1 KGHSH, CDR2 LQKENI. V was pared by 6 bases and J by 3 bases, with 6 bases between. The CDR3 sequence is CASSEDYEQYF. The CDR3 region has the DNA TGTGCCAGCTCCGAGGACTACGAGCAGTACTTC. Filled out from reference TRBV18 and TRBJ2-7, the complete variable domain reads NAGVMQNPRHLVRRRGQEARLRCSPMKGHSHVYWYRQLPEEGLKFMVYLQKENIIDESGMPKERFSAEFPKEGPSILRIQQVVRGDSAAYFCASSEDYEQYFGPGTRLTVT.

This clone was found a few times. V usage is TRBV2 and J usage is TRBJ1-5; 7 bases map to TRBD1. V shed 6 bases and J 2 bases; nucleotides not matched to a gene: 7. The germline V gene encodes CDR1 SNHLY and CDR2 FYNNEI. The CDR3 covers 15 residues. The CDR3 coding sequence is TGTGCCAGCAGGAGGGGGCTTTTGGGCAATCAGCCCCAGCATTTT. This gives the protein CASRRGLLGNQPQHF.